This T cell receptor beta chain derives from a study of cytomegalovirus exposure and HLA in healthy donors. Study-wide context: There were approximately 400 genotyped donors. Of these, 81% fell in the genetic ancestry cluster associated with self-reported Caucasian donors. Regarding the study as a whole: Later analysis revealed greater clonal expansion in HLA-associated TCR beta chains than in equally common others. In a later analysis, DRB1 alleles had the most associated TCRs; HLA-C alleles the fewest.

The study ran its PCR with 60 Vbeta and 13 Jbeta primers. Data came from immunoSEQ multiplex PCR; TCRdb stores just in-frame clones and leaves some out. Seen here are about 160,000 clones, about 73% observed once, and the top ten hold just over 3%. There are a few counts of this clone. No antigen is known for it. The CDR3 is 14 amino acids. CDR1 and CDR2 (germline): SGHRS, YFSETQ. Trimming took off 4 bases at V and 3 bases at J, with 11 bases between the two ends. The genes are TRBV5-1 and TRBJ1-5; D is perhaps TRBD1 (6 bases). Sequenced material: PBMCs. The sequence was obtained from a woman aged 40 to 50 in good health and CMV-seronegative. In nucleotides, the CDR3 is TGCGCCAGCAGCATCGGACAGAACAATCAGCCCCAGCATTTT. It specifies CASSIGQNNQPQHF.